These 8 T cell receptor beta chains share one sample of origin, sequenced in a study of cytomegalovirus exposure and HLA in healthy donors. Sequenced by immunoSEQ multiplex PCR; TCRdb stores in-frame clones only, minus some. This repertoire shows some 150,000 clones, about 89% found once; its top ten account for 3.3%. Material for sequencing was PBMCs. These receptors were taken from a woman between 18 and 29 years old in good health and CMV-seropositive.

The genes are TRBV6-5 and TRBJ1-1, with a weak D call TRBD1 (5 bases). The CDR3 has 15 residues. Between the trimmed V and J ends, which lost 0 bases and 2 bases, there was a span of 10 bases. CDR1 is MNHEY, CDR2 SVGAGI, per germline. Written as DNA, the CDR3 is TGTGCCAGCAGTTACTCTATAGGGGTTAACACTGAAGCTTTCTTT. It yields the protein CASSYSIGVNTEAFF.

V is TRBV28 and J is TRBJ2-5; D ambiguous. The CDR3 has 14 residues. From germline, CDR1 is MDHEN and CDR2 SYDVKM. V lost 2 bases, J lost 5 bases, and 12 bases lay in between. The CDR3 here is CASSLIPPRETQYF. CDR3 DNA sequence: TGTGCCAGCAGTTTAATCCCGCCCCGGGAGACCCAGTACTTC.

V and J are TRBV4-1 and TRBJ2-7; D call uncertain. V was cut by 2 bases and J by 5 bases, with 10 bases left in between. CDR1 and CDR2 (germline): MGHRA, YSYEKL. This CDR3 contains 13 residues. The CDR3 reads CASSQLGGHEQYF. Here the CDR3 DNA reads TGCGCCAGCAGCCAATTAGGCGGCCACGAGCAGTACTTC.

The rearrangement joins TRBV28 to TRBJ1-2; D perhaps matches TRBD1 (5 bases). The germline V and J ends were trimmed by 6 bases and 6 bases, with 11 bases remaining between them. The germline V gene has CDR1 MDHEN and CDR2 SYDVKM. The CDR3 has 12 amino acids. The CDR3 protein is CASSAGRHGYTF. Written as DNA, the CDR3 is TGTGCCAGCAGCGCAGGGAGGCATGGCTACACCTTC.

The rearrangement links TRBV14 to TRBJ2-1; D perhaps matches TRBD2 (6 bases). Per germline, CDR1 SGHDN and CDR2 FVKESK. V dropped 0 bases and J dropped 10 bases, with 19 bases sitting between them. The CDR3 contains 16 residues. The CDR3 DNA reads as TGTGCCAGCAGCCAAGATAACGGACTAAGCGACCAGGAGCAGTTCTTC. Translated: CASSQDNGLSDQEQFF.

V usage is TRBV2 and J usage is TRBJ1-5; D is unclear. The CDR3 has 13 amino acids. Trimming took off 3 bases at V and 7 bases at J, with 10 bases between the two ends. Germline CDR1 reads SNHLY; CDR2 reads FYNNEI. CDR3 nucleotide sequence: TGTGCCAGCAGTGACCGGGAACGACAGCCCCAGCATTTT. Encoded protein: CASSDRERQPQHF.

J is TRBJ2-3 and V is TRBV7-6, with unresolved D. The CDR3 has 14 amino acids. The V and J ends lost 5 bases and 1 base respectively, with 10 bases between them. Germline lookup yields CDR1 SGHVS and CDR2 FNYEAQ. The chain's CDR3 is CASSPLVRTDTQYF. The CDR3 DNA is TGTGCCAGCAGCCCTTTAGTCCGCACAGATACGCAGTATTTT.

This chain connects TRBV9 to TRBJ2-3; 14 nucleotides align to TRBD2. This CDR3 has 19 amino acids. V dropped 3 bases and J dropped 2; count of bases not matched to a gene: 11. CDR1 and CDR2 from the germline V gene are SGDLS and YYNGEE. CDR3 sequence (DNA): TGTGCCAGCAGCGCCCTCCTCCCGGGACTAGCGGGAGTCACAGATACGCAGTATTTT. Amino acid sequence: CASSALLPGLAGVTDTQYF.